This T cell receptor beta chain was sequenced in a study of shared clonotypes between healthy human individuals. General study results and limits: Clonotypes not shared had lower generation probabilities than those common to all four donors. Measured sharing among donors was expected to vary with sequencing depth. Sharing across four donors was highest in naive CD4 (roughly 5%) and lowest in memory CD8 (roughly 0.4%).

Regarding this clone: As yet, its antigen is unknown.

CDR1 MDHEN and CDR2 SYDVKM come from the germline V gene. Trimming took 6 bases from V and 8 from J; bases not matched to a gene: 9. The CDR3 sequence is 14 residues long. Genomic DNA of each subset was evenly split across several immunoSEQ plates. Only in-frame clones appear in the TCRdb table, and some are missing; sequencing was by immunoSEQ multiplex PCR. The sample comprises some 690,000 clones, around 90% of which are singletons, and less than 40% rests with the top ten. Source material: memory CD8+ T cells from PBMCs. The subset here: CD45RO+ cells pooled with CCR7-negative TemRA cells. The source is a man younger than 35 in good health. Some clones in this sample may be carry-over from other donors' samples. J is TRBJ1-2 and V is TRBV28; 10 bases are shared with TRBD1. The CDR3 spells CASRPAGTGEGYTF. The CDR3 DNA reads TGTGCCAGCAGACCCGCCGGGACAGGGGAAGGCTACACCTTC.